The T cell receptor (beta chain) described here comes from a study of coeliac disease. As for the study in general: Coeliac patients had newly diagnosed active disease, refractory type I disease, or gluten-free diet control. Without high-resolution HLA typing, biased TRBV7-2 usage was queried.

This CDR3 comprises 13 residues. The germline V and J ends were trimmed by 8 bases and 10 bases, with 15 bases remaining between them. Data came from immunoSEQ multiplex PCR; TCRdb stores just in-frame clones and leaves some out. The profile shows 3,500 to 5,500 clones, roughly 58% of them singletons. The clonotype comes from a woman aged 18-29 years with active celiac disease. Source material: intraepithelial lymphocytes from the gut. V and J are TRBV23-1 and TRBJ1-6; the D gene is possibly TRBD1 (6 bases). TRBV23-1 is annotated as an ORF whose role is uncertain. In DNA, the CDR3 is TGCGCCAGCCAAAAGGGGGACCACTCACCCCTCCACTTT. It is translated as CASQKGDHSPLHF.